This T cell receptor (beta chain) originates from a study of cytomegalovirus exposure and HLA in healthy donors. Study overall: From HLA-typed donors, an early data release held 70 million to 100 million unique TCRs. Broader study findings: As was reported, the HLA-A and HLA-B alleles of most subjects were accurately predicted from TCR beta sequences.

The V and J ends lost 0 bases and 1 base, in that order; junction bases with no gene match: 17. Germline V gene sequence: CDR1 LGHNA, CDR2 YSLEER. CDR3 size: 20 residues. About this clone: Antigen specificity is unknown.

The PCR contained 60 Vbeta and 13 Jbeta primers. Repertoires were generated with immunoSEQ multiplex PCR, while TCRdb's copy carries only in-frame clones and drops some. This table holds fewer than 200,000 clones. Material: PBMCs. The V gene is TRBV4-3, the J gene TRBJ1-2, with 7 nucleotides matching TRBD1. The sequence came from a man under 40 in good health and CMV-seronegative. The DNA for the CDR3 is TGCGCCAGCAGCCAAGATCTAAATCCTCGACAGGGCGGCTTTAACTATGGCTACACCTTC. Residues: CASSQDLNPRQGGFNYGYTF.